These T cell receptor beta chains were read from a single sample in a study of glioma-infiltrating T cells after dendritic cell vaccination. Method: immunoSEQ multiplex PCR; TCRdb's copy keeps in-frame clones and lacks some. In the table there are about 58,000 clones, roughly 80% of which are singletons. Sequencing was performed on blood, taken after dendritic cell vaccination. These receptor sequences come from a human donor with glioblastoma. Both conserved end residues are part of each CDR3. D genes are given only for firm matches. Expanded clones are given a class, and other clones once, few, many or no size at all.

TGTGCCAGCAGCCAAGGACACTCCTACGAGCAGTACTTC	CASSQGHSYEQYF	TRBJ2-7	NA	13	TRBV14	NA
TGTGCCAGCAGCCAGGGACAGGGTTTCTCTGGAAACACCATATATTTT	CASSQGQGFSGNTIYF	TRBJ1-3	TRBD1	16	TRBV4-2	few
TGTGCCAGCAGTTCTCTACTGGGTCTTAGCTTGCCTTACGAGCAGTACTTC	CASSSLLGLSLPYEQYF	TRBJ2-7	NA	17	TRBV27	NA
TGTGCCAGCTCACCATTAACTAGCGGGGGGAGCTCCTACAATGAGCAGTTCTTC	CASSPLTSGGSSYNEQFF	TRBJ2-1	TRBD2	18	TRBV18	NA
TGTGCCTGGAGTGTAGAGAGTCGTCAGCCCCAGCATTTT	CAWSVESRQPQHF	TRBJ1-5	NA	13	TRBV30	NA
TGTGCCAGCAGCTTAGGTCTGGTAGCGAACACTGAAGCTTTCTTT	CASSLGLVANTEAFF	TRBJ1-1	NA	15	TRBV11-2	NA
TGCGCCAGCAGCTTCCGACAGGAGAACACCGGGGAGCTGTTTTTT	CASSFRQENTGELFF	TRBJ2-2	NA	15	TRBV5-1	NA
TGTGCCAGTGAGGACACTTACTCCTACGAGCAGTACTTC	CASEDTYSYEQYF	TRBJ2-7	NA	13	TRBV19	NA
TGTGCCAGCAGCGCTCCCCAAGCGGGGGGGCTATACGAGCAGTACTTC	CASSAPQAGGLYEQYF	TRBJ2-7	TRBD2	16	TRBV9	NA
TGTGCCAGCAGGACAGGGGGTCAGCCCCAGCATTTT	CASRTGGQPQHF	TRBJ1-5	TRBD1	12	TRBV6-5	NA
TGTGCCAGCACCCAGGCTGCGGGGGGGCTCAATGAGCAGTTCTTC	CASTQAAGGLNEQFF	TRBJ2-1	TRBD2	15	TRBV27	NA
TGTGCCAGCAGAGGAGCGGGGGGTGCAGATACGCAGTATTTT	CASRGAGGADTQYF	TRBJ2-3	TRBD2	14	TRBV27	NA
TGTGCCAGTTATAGAGAAGGGGGCTATGGCTACACCTTC	CASYREGGYGYTF	TRBJ1-2	NA	13	TRBV2	NA
TGTGCCAGCAGCTTAGGCGGGTCCCGTCGGGCTTTCTTT	CASSLGGSRRAFF	TRBJ1-1	NA	13	TRBV13	NA
TGTGCCAGTAGTACCACAGGCCCCTCAGCTTTCTTT	CASSTTGPSAFF	TRBJ1-1	NA	12	TRBV19	NA
TGTGCCAGCAGTGGGACAGCTAGCTCCTATAATTCACCCCTCCACTTT	CASSGTASSYNSPLHF	TRBJ1-6	TRBD1	16	TRBV27	few
TGTGCCAGCAGCTCCTTGGGCCAGGTCGACACCGGGGAGCTGTTTTTT	CASSSLGQVDTGELFF	TRBJ2-2	NA	16	TRBV5-5	NA
TGTGCCAGCAGCGTAGGTCTAGGGGTAATCTACGAGCAGTACTTC	CASSVGLGVIYEQYF	TRBJ2-7	NA	15	TRBV9	few
TGTGCCAGCAGTTACAAAGACTTAGCGAACTACGAGCAGTACTTC	CASSYKDLANYEQYF	TRBJ2-7	NA	15	TRBV6-5	few
TGCGCCAGCAGCCAAGATTTCGCTAGCGGGTACGAGCAGTACTTC	CASSQDFASGYEQYF	TRBJ2-7	TRBD2	15	TRBV4-3	NA
TGTGCTAGCAGCCTGACAGGGGGCACAGATACGCAGTATTTT	CASSLTGGTDTQYF	TRBJ2-3	TRBD1	14	TRBV7-7	NA
TGTGCCAGTAGTATAGGAAGGATTAAAGAGGTGAACACTGAAGCTTTCTTT	CASSIGRIKEVNTEAFF	TRBJ1-1	NA	17	TRBV19	once
TGCGCCAGCAGCCAAGTTCTGCAGGAGAGGGCCCAGTACTTC	CASSQVLQERAQYF	TRBJ2-5	NA	14	TRBV4-1	NA
TGTGCCAGCAGCTTGCGGACAGAGGAAGACTTC	CASSLRTEEDF	TRBJ2-7	NA	11	TRBV5-6	NA
TGTGCCAGCAGCTTAGCCAGGGGGTCTGAGACCCAGTACTTC	CASSLARGSETQYF	TRBJ2-5	TRBD1	14	TRBV7-2	NA
TGTGCCAGCAGCTTGTCCCTAGCCCAGCCCCAGCATTTT	CASSLSLAQPQHF	TRBJ1-5	NA	13	TRBV11-2	NA
TGCGCCAGCAGCTTCAGGGTACCCGGGGAGCTGTTTTTT	CASSFRVPGELFF	TRBJ2-2	NA	13	TRBV5-1	NA
TGTGCCAGCCCCACCCCCGCATCCGGAACAGATGAAGCTTTCTTT	CASPTPASGTDEAFF	TRBJ1-1	NA	15	TRBV25-1	NA
TGTGCCAGCAGCGACGCCTCGACAGGGGGCCGGGATACGCAGTATTTT	CASSDASTGGRDTQYF	TRBJ2-3	TRBD1	16	TRBV11-1	once
TGTGCCTGGACAACGACGGGCGAGCAGTACTTC	CAWTTTGEQYF	TRBJ2-7	NA	11	TRBV30	NA
TGTGCCAGCAGCTTATGGCAGGGCCACGAGCAGTACTTC	CASSLWQGHEQYF	TRBJ2-7	NA	13	TRBV7-8	NA
TGCGCCAGCAGCCAAGGACACTACGAGCAGTACTTC	CASSQGHYEQYF	TRBJ2-7	NA	12	TRBV4-1	NA
TGTGCCAGCTCAGCAGACAGGGCTCGCCACAATGAGCAGTTCTTC	CASSADRARHNEQFF	TRBJ2-1	TRBD1	15	TRBV18	NA
TGTGCCAGCTCACTCCTCCGGGATGGAATTAATGAGCAGTTCTTC	CASSLLRDGINEQFF	TRBJ2-1	NA	15	TRBV18	NA
TGTGCCAGCAGCCACAATCCGGGGACAGGGGGCAGCGAGCAGTACTTC	CASSHNPGTGGSEQYF	TRBJ2-7	TRBD1	16	TRBV4-2	NA
TGTGCCAGCAGTGAGGACAGTGACTACGAGCAGTACTTC	CASSEDSDYEQYF	TRBJ2-7	NA	13	TRBV2	NA